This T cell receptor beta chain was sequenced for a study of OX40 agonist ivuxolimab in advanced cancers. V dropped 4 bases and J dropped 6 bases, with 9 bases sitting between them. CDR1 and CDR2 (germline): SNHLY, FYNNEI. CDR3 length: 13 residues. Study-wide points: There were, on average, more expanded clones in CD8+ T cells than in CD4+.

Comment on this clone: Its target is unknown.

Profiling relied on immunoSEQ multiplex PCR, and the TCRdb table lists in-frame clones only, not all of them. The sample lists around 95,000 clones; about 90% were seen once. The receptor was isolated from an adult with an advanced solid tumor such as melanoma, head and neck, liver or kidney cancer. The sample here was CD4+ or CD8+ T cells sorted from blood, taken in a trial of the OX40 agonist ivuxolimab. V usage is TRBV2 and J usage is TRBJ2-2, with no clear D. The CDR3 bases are TGTGCCAGCAGTGGGGCTTTCGCCGGGGAGCTGTTTTTT. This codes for CASSGAFAGELFF.